This T cell receptor beta chain derives from a study of blood T cell repertoires in COVID-19. Study in general: From the United States, Italy and Spain came samples of acute and convalescent COVID-19. Sample material is recorded as cDNA or gDNA derived from T cells, B-cell-depleted T cells, or PBMCs.

Sequenced by immunoSEQ multiplex PCR; TCRdb stores in-frame clones only, minus some. The repertoire holds 200,000 to 250,000 clones, with nearly 90% as singletons. Participants were placed into cohorts based on the clinical history they reported. Donors in Cohort 3 who had recovered were those with two negative PCRs, healthcare professional clearance, or resolution of their symptoms. The sequence came from a man aged 25-40 years who had recovered from COVID-19. The sequencing input was PBMCs or T cells enriched from blood (not recorded which).

The CDR3 bases are TGCGCCAGCAGCCAAGAGCAGGGATACTACGAGCAGTACTTC. Its protein is CASSQEQGYYEQYF. This chain joins TRBV4-3 and TRBJ2-7, with D maybe TRBD1 (5 bases). The V gene's germline CDR1 is LGHNA and CDR2 YSLEER. The V end lost 0 bases, the J end lost 3 bases, and 9 bases lay between the germline ends. This CDR3 comprises 14 residues.